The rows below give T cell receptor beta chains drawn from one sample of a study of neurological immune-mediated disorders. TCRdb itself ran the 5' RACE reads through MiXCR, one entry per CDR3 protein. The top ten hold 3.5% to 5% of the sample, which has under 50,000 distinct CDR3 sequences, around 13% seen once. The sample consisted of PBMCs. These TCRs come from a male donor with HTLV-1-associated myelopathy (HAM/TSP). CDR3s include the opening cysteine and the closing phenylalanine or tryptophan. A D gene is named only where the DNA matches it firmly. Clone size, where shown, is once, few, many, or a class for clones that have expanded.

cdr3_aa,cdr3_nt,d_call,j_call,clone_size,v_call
CASSPINNEQFF,TGTGCCAGCAGCCCTATCAACAATGAGCAGTTCTTC,NA,TRBJ2-1,many,TRBV7-2
CASSLIRVGTFGNTEAFF,TGTGCCAGCAGCTTAATTCGGGTGGGAACGTTTGGGAACACTGAAGCTTTCTTT,NA,TRBJ1-1,many,TRBV7-2
CASSLAVSVDRNNEQFF,TGTGCCAGCAGCTTAGCTGTGAGTGTGGACAGAAACAATGAGCAGTTCTTC,NA,TRBJ2-1,many,TRBV13
CASSQAGSGNTIYF,TGCGCCAGCAGCCAGGCGGGCTCTGGAAACACCATATATTTT,NA,TRBJ1-3,many,TRBV5-1
CASSLGAGGKTQYF,TGTGCCAGCAGCTTAGGAGCGGGGGGAAAGACCCAGTACTTC,TRBD2,TRBJ2-5,many,TRBV7-2
CACHRDRASEQYF,TGTGCCTGCCACCGGGACAGGGCGTCGGAGCAGTACTTC,TRBD1,TRBJ2-7,many,TRBV30
CSARSGATNYGYTF,TGCAGTGCCCGAAGCGGGGCCACAAACTATGGCTACACCTTC,NA,TRBJ1-2,many,TRBV20-1
CASSYRPGVGYGYTF,TGTGCCAGCAGTTATCGGCCAGGGGTAGGGTATGGCTACACCTTC,NA,TRBJ1-2,many,TRBV6-5
CASGDTRQTQYF,TGTGCCAGCGGGGACACCCGGCAGACCCAGTACTTC,NA,TRBJ2-5,many,TRBV27
CSASGNRGPEKLFF,TGCAGTGCTAGTGGCAACAGGGGACCGGAAAAACTGTTTTTT,TRBD1,TRBJ1-4,many,TRBV20-1
CSAPARFRLAEVSTDTQYF,TGCAGTGCTCCAGCAAGATTTCGCCTAGCGGAGGTTAGCACAGATACGCAGTATTTT,TRBD2,TRBJ2-3,many,TRBV20-1
CASSGSGAETQYF,TGTGCCAGCAGTGGCAGCGGGGCCGAGACCCAGTACTTC,TRBD2,TRBJ2-5,many,TRBV6-5
CATPPGESGAGELFF,TGTGCCACCCCTCCAGGGGAATCTGGGGCTGGGGAGCTGTTTTTT,NA,TRBJ2-2,NA,TRBV25-1
CASIQEDNSPLHF,TGTGCCAGCATACAGGAGGATAATTCACCCCTCCACTTT,NA,TRBJ1-6,many,TRBV6-1
CASSRLAGGPYEQYF,TGTGCCAGCTCCCGCTTGGCGGGGGGCCCCTACGAGCAGTACTTC,TRBD2,TRBJ2-7,many,TRBV12-3/TRBV12-4
CASSLGQWANQPQHF,TGTGCCAGCAGCTTAGGCCAATGGGCGAATCAGCCCCAGCATTTT,NA,TRBJ1-5,many,TRBV7-2
CASSYNGRVYEQYF,TGTGCCAGCAGTTACAATGGCAGGGTCTACGAGCAGTACTTC,NA,TRBJ2-7,many,TRBV6-6
CASGPRDRDQETQYF,TGTGCCAGCGGACCCCGGGACAGGGACCAAGAGACCCAGTACTTC,TRBD1,TRBJ2-5,many,TRBV11-1
CASSQWLGPLHF,TGTGCCAGCAGCCAATGGTTGGGGCCCCTCCACTTT,NA,TRBJ1-6,many,TRBV3-1
CASNTLNQPQHF,TGTGCCAGCAACACTTTAAACCAGCCCCAGCATTTT,NA,TRBJ1-5,many,TRBV12-3/TRBV12-4
CASTLSGGINYGYTF,TGTGCCAGCACCCTCTCCGGGGGCATTAACTATGGCTACACCTTC,NA,TRBJ1-2,many,TRBV12-3/TRBV12-4
CSAWGNEQFF,TGCAGTGCGTGGGGGAATGAGCAGTTCTTC,NA,TRBJ2-1,NA,TRBV20-1
CASSQTGGSNEQFF,TGCGCCAGCAGCCAGACAGGGGGTTCGAATGAGCAGTTCTTC,TRBD1,TRBJ2-1,medium-sized,TRBV4-3
CASSPLDWGSNTIYF,TGTGCCAGCAGCCCCCTCGACTGGGGTTCGAACACCATATATTTT,NA,TRBJ1-3,NA,TRBV9
CASRSSGGSTDTQYF,TGTGCCAGCAGATCTAGCGGAGGGAGCACAGATACGCAGTATTTT,TRBD2,TRBJ2-3,many,TRBV28
CSARIPGQTETQYF,TGCAGTGCTAGAATACCGGGACAGACGGAGACCCAGTACTTC,TRBD1,TRBJ2-5,many,TRBV20-1
CASSLTSGSSTDTQYF,TGCGCCAGCAGCTTGACTAGCGGGTCTAGCACAGATACGCAGTATTTT,TRBD2,TRBJ2-3,many,TRBV5-1